Each of the 22 T cell receptor beta chains below was sequenced from the same sample in a study of blood T cell repertoires in COVID-19. Sequencing used immunoSEQ multiplex PCR; TCRdb keeps in-frame clones, though not all of them. The sample includes 75,000 to 100,000 clones, 87% of them seen just once. The sequenced material came from peripheral blood. These receptors all stem from a man between 65 and 79 years old with acute or convalescent COVID-19.

The V gene is TRBV5-4, the J gene TRBJ1-1; D unclear. V gave up 4 bases and J gave up 1 base, with 14 bases separating them. CDR1 and CDR2 (germline): SGHNT, YYREEE (reference sequence). The CDR3 totals 15 residues. This CDR3 is CASSRMGDKNTEAFF. DNA of the CDR3: TGTGCCAGCAGCCGGATGGGTGACAAGAACACTGAAGCTTTCTTT.

The chain has TRBV28 and TRBJ1-1; a weak D match, TRBD1 (6 bases). There are 16 residues in the CDR3. Germline V CDR1 and CDR2: MDHEN, SYDVKM. Between the trimmed V and J ends, which lost 6 bases and 1 base, there was a span of 18 bases. The CDR3 coding sequence is TGTGCCAGCAGACGCCGACAGGTGGTGTGGAACACTGAAGCTTTCTTT. Protein: CASRRRQVVWNTEAFF.

The V gene is TRBV28, the J gene TRBJ2-5; 8 bases are a match to TRBD2. Germline assignment: CDR1 MDHEN and CDR2 SYDVKM. The trim removed 2 bases at V and 3 bases at J, leaving 8 bases unmatched. The CDR3 extends over 16 amino acids. The CDR3 is CASSLRSGGGKETQYF. The CDR3 DNA is TGTGCCAGCAGTTTAAGGTCGGGCGGGGGGAAAGAGACCCAGTACTTC.

This clone was seen a handful of times. V is TRBV28 and J is TRBJ2-5; D is uncertain. The V and J ends lost 3 bases and 11 bases respectively, with 10 bases between them. CDR3 length: 11 amino acids. The germline V gene has CDR1 MDHEN and CDR2 SYDVKM. CDR3 DNA: TGTGCCAGCAGTTTCGCTGGTACTCAGTACTTC. It yields the protein CASSFAGTQYF.

This clone was recorded once. The V and J genes are TRBV19 and TRBJ2-1; D is possibly TRBD1 (6 bases). Trimming left V 2 bases short and J 2 bases short, with 10 bases between. Germline CDR1 LNHDA, CDR2 SQIVND (reference sequence). This CDR3 comprises 15 residues. In DNA, the CDR3 is TGTGCCAGTAGTATAACTCAGGGGCCCTACAATGAGCAGTTCTTC. Its protein product is CASSITQGPYNEQFF. The whole variable domain, remainder taken from reference TRBV19 and TRBJ2-1, is DGGITQSPKYLFRKEGQNVTLSCEQNLNHDAMYWYRQDPGQGLRLIYYSQIVNDFQKGDIAEGYSVSREKKESFPLTVTSAQKNPTAFYLCASSITQGPYNEQFFGPGTRLTVL.

This chain links TRBV28 with TRBJ2-3; 11 bases line up with TRBD2. The CDR3 is 16 residues long. The ends lost 7 bases at V and 6 bases at J; junction bases unmatched: 12. Germline assignment: CDR1 MDHEN and CDR2 SYDVKM. In DNA, the CDR3 is TGTGCCAGCACTTTGGGTAGCGGGGGGGCCCGGGATACGCAGTATTTT. It yields the protein CASTLGSGGARDTQYF. Drawing the rest from reference TRBV28 and TRBJ2-3, the complete variable domain is DVKVTQSSRYLVKRTGEKVFLECVQDMDHENMFWYRQDPGLGLRLIYFSYDVKMKEKGDIPEGYSVSREKKERFSLILESASTNQTSMYLCASTLGSGGARDTQYFGPGTRLTVL.

The chain uses TRBV9 and TRBJ1-2; possible D gene TRBD1, 6 bases. The CDR3 sequence is 15 residues long. V was shortened by 0 bases and J by 3 bases, with 12 bases between the two germline ends. CDR1 and CDR2 from the germline V gene are SGDLS and YYNGEE. The CDR3 sequence is CASSVDPGVYYGYTF. CDR3 nucleotides: TGTGCCAGCAGCGTAGATCCAGGGGTATACTATGGCTACACCTTC.

CDR3 loop: CASRGGNTEAFF. The CDR3 DNA follows: TGTGCCAGCAGGGGGGGGAACACTGAAGCTTTCTTT. The rearrangement joins TRBV12-3 or TRBV12-4 to TRBJ1-1; perhaps TRBD1 as D (5 bases). The CDR3 sequence is 12 residues long. Trimming removed 6 bases from V and 1 base from J, with 6 bases in between.

This chain joins TRBV10-3 and TRBJ1-5; D perhaps matches TRBD1 (6 bases). V lost 4 bases and J lost 4, with 11 bases in between. The germline V gene has CDR1 ENHRY and CDR2 SYGVKD. The CDR3 extends over 14 amino acids. CDR3 amino acids: CAISGEGGNQPQHF. The DNA of the CDR3 is TGTGCCATCAGTGGGGAGGGGGGAAATCAGCCCCAGCATTTT.

This clone turned up a few times. The CDR3 region has the DNA TGTGCCACCAGCAGAGATCTCACAGGGGGCACCGGGGAGCTGTTTTTT. As protein: CATSRDLTGGTGELFF. This rearrangement joins TRBV15 to TRBJ2-2, with 8 nucleotides matching TRBD1. With 0 bases clipped from V and 4 bases from J, the junction kept 4 bases outside the gene matches. This CDR3 region has 16 residues. CDR1 and CDR2 (germline): LNHNV, YYDKDF (reference sequence).

The genes are TRBV7-9 and TRBJ2-3, with 10 bases identical to TRBD2. The trim removed 3 bases at V and 0 bases at J, leaving 9 bases unmatched. Looked up from germline, CDR1 is SEHNR and CDR2 is FQNEAQ (reference sequence). The CDR3 has 18 residues. As DNA, the CDR3 is TGTGCCAGCAGCTTCCTAGCGGGGGACCTAATAAGCACAGATACGCAGTATTTT. Translating gives CASSFLAGDLISTDTQYF.

This rearrangement joins TRBV13 to TRBJ2-1; 10 positions match TRBD2. This CDR3 has 17 amino acids. J gave up 7 bases and V 0 bases, and 9 bases lay outside the gene matches. CDR1 is PRHDT, CDR2 FYEKMQ, per germline (reference sequence). This CDR3 reads CASSLGRVAGGRNEQFF. Written as DNA, the CDR3 is TGTGCCAGCAGCTTAGGCCGTGTAGCGGGGGGTCGAAATGAGCAGTTCTTC.

This rearrangement joins TRBV6-5 to TRBJ1-2; 10 bases match TRBD1. Germline V gives CDR1 MNHEY, CDR2 SVGAGI. V lost 5 bases to trimming and J lost 4 bases; unmatched junction nucleotides: 7. The CDR3 runs 15 residues. In nucleotides, the CDR3 is TGTGCCAGCAGTCGAGACAGGGGGCTAGGCTATGGCTACACCTTC. Protein product: CASSRDRGLGYGYTF.

This chain uses TRBV10-2 with TRBJ1-2; D might be TRBD1 (6 bases). The CDR3 runs to 13 residues. Germline CDR1 reads WSHSY; CDR2 reads SAAADI. Trimming cost V 2 bases and J 6 bases, with 10 bases left between them. CDR3 sequence (DNA): TGCGCCAGCAGTGAGACAGGGTTGGATGGCTACACCTTC. Its translation: CASSETGLDGYTF.

The rearrangement joins TRBV5-4 to TRBJ1-2; no clear D gene. The CDR3 has 14 residues. V lost 4 bases to trimming and J lost 3 bases, with 13 bases between them. The germline CDR1 and CDR2 sequences are SGHNT and YYREEE (reference sequence). CDR3 region: CASSRPLGDYGYTF. The CDR3 nucleotides read TGTGCCAGCAGCCGGCCCCTGGGAGACTATGGCTACACCTTC.

This sequence joins TRBV19 and TRBJ1-5, with 7 bases lining up with TRBD1. V trimming: 4 bases; J trimming: 8 bases; junction bases outside the gene matches: 8. The CDR3 covers 14 residues. Germline V gene lookup returns CDR1 LNHDA and CDR2 SQIVND (reference sequence). The CDR3 DNA reads TGTGCCAGTAGTACGGACAGGTTCAGGAAGCCCCAGCATTTT. Translation: CASSTDRFRKPQHF.

The rearrangement joins TRBV7-6 to TRBJ1-1; D is perhaps TRBD1 (5 bases). The CDR3 spans 13 residues. CDR1 and CDR2 from the germline V gene are SGHVS and FNYEAQ. V lost 6 bases and J lost 11, with 19 bases in between. CDR3 in amino acids: CASRDAAGGGAFF. Written as DNA, the CDR3 is TGTGCCAGCAGGGATGCAGCGGGGGGTGGGGCTTTCTTT.

The chain couples TRBV7-9 to TRBJ1-2, with unresolved D. From germline, CDR1 is SEHNR and CDR2 FQNEAQ (reference sequence). The CDR3 covers 13 residues. Trimming took off 5 bases at V and 6 bases at J, with 13 bases between the two ends. As DNA, the CDR3 is TGTGCCAGCAGCCCAGTAGAAGCGCATGGCTACACCTTC. Encoded protein: CASSPVEAHGYTF.

The chain is built from TRBV30 and TRBJ2-5; D not resolved. The V gene lost 0 bases and the J gene lost 7 bases, with 9 bases spanning the gap. Germline CDR1 is GTSNPN and CDR2 is SVGIG (reference sequence). The CDR3 totals 12 residues. The DNA of the CDR3 is TGTGCCTGGAGTGTAGAACTTTCGACCCAGTACTTC. Amino acid sequence: CAWSVELSTQYF.

The chain links TRBV10-3 to TRBJ1-4; D is undetermined. V was cut by 8 bases and J by 2 bases, with 9 bases left in between. From germline, CDR1 is ENHRY and CDR2 SYGVKD. This CDR3 region has 13 residues. The CDR3 region has the DNA TGTGCCATCGCAGCCGGGACTAATGAAAAACTGTTTTTT. The encoded protein is CAIAAGTNEKLFF.

The J gene is TRBJ1-4, the V gene TRBV7-9; D not certain. The CDR3 spans 12 residues. In germline, CDR1 is SEHNR, CDR2 FQNEAQ (reference sequence). V was clipped by 5 bases and J by 3 bases, with 4 bases between them. CDR3: CASSRPNEKLFF. Here the CDR3 DNA reads TGTGCCAGCAGCCGTCCTAATGAAAAACTGTTTTTT.

The rearrangement joins TRBV7-8 to TRBJ1-1, with a possible D match to TRBD1 (6 bases). Germline values: CDR1 SGHVS, CDR2 FQNEAQ. The CDR3 has 13 amino acids. V dropped 5 bases and J dropped 1 base, with 8 bases sitting between them. CDR3 protein: CASSVTGNTEAFF. CDR3 coding DNA: TGTGCCAGCAGCGTGACAGGGAACACTGAAGCTTTCTTT. The full variable domain, in which reference TRBV7-8 and TRBJ1-1 provide the parts outside the CDR3, is GAGVSQSPRYKVAKRGQDVALRCDPISGHVSLFWYQQALGQGPEFLTYFQNEAQLDKSGLPSDRFFAERPEGSVSTLKIQRTQQEDSAVYLCASSVTGNTEAFFGQGTRLTVV.